This T cell receptor beta chain originates from a study of regulatory T cells in long-lasting Graves disease. The CDR3 has 15 amino acids. V lost 5 bases to trimming and J lost 5 bases; unmatched junction nucleotides: 12. Per germline, CDR1 DFQATT and CDR2 SNEGSKA (reference sequence). TCR beta libraries were built with iRepertoire HTBI primers and Arm-PCR of CDR3 regions. TCRdb itself ran the multiplex PCR reads through MiXCR, one entry per CDR3 protein. This table has 550,000 to 700,000 distinct CDR3 sequences, about 16% appearing once. Ten or more counts support this clonotype. Time point described: newly diagnosed GD, antithyroid drugs for less than 3 months. PBMCs provided the RNA from which the TCR library was made. The same sample was also used in a study of T cells in Graves' hyperthyroidism and ophthalmopathy. This second study says: The primer set for the first-round RT-PCR of the TCR CDR3 was HTBI. Ophthalmopathy onset followed model prediction by a median roughly 6.5 months.

The TCR was taken from a man aged 18 to 30 with Graves disease. Here the sequenced sample was peripheral blood mononuclear cells (PBMCs), taken at new diagnosis, from a patient treated with antithyroid drugs. The chain employs TRBV20-1 and TRBJ2-5; 9 bases align to TRBD1. The CDR3 protein is CSAGRRDRVIETQYF. In DNA, the CDR3 is TGCAGTGCTGGACGGCGGGACAGGGTGATCGAGACCCAGTACTTC.